This is a list of T cell receptor beta chains from one sample in a study of vaccination effects on CD4 cells after COVID-19. The antigens these receptors bind are not known. Sequencing used immunoSEQ multiplex PCR; TCRdb keeps in-frame clones, though not all of them. The sample holds about 41,000 clones, 55% to 75% seen once. Sequenced here: CD4+ T cells from PBMCs cultured with HCoV-OC43 spike peptides, sampled before COVID-19 vaccination. These receptors all come from a human donor who received a COVID-19 vaccine. Both conserved end residues are part of each CDR3. A D gene is named only where the DNA matches it firmly. Size tells how often a clone was seen (once, few, many) or the class of an expanded clone, and some rows leave it out.

clone size: few
CDR3 length: 14
V gene: TRBV5-4
J gene: TRBJ1-4
D gene: TRBD1
CDR3 DNA: TGTGCCAGCAGCTTGGAGGGGGCCAATGAAAAACTGTTTTTT
CDR3 protein: CASSLEGANEKLFF

clone size: medium-sized
CDR3 length: 13
V gene: TRBV5-1
J gene: TRBJ1-1
D gene: -
CDR3 DNA: TGCGCCAGCAGCTTGGACATGAACACTGAAGCTTTCTTT
CDR3 protein: CASSLDMNTEAFF

clone size: -
CDR3 length: 14
V gene: TRBV3-1/TRBV3-2
J gene: TRBJ1-1
D gene: -
CDR3 DNA: TGTGCCAGCAGACAGGAAGGAATGAACACTGAAGCTTTCTTT
CDR3 protein: CASRQEGMNTEAFF

clone size: -
CDR3 length: 16
V gene: TRBV30
J gene: TRBJ1-2
D gene: -
CDR3 DNA: TGTGCCTGGATCCCTGACTCTTCAGAGGGCCAGGGTGGCTACACCTTC
CDR3 protein: CAWIPDSSEGQGGYTF

clone size: -
CDR3 length: 15
V gene: TRBV5-5
J gene: TRBJ1-1
D gene: TRBD1
CDR3 DNA: TGTGCCAGCAGCCTTCAGACAGGGGAGTACACTGAAGCTTTCTTT
CDR3 protein: CASSLQTGEYTEAFF

clone size: -
CDR3 length: 14
V gene: TRBV7-2
J gene: TRBJ2-2
D gene: -
CDR3 DNA: TGTGCCAGCAGCTTTGGGGGTGGCACCGGGGAGCTGTTTTTT
CDR3 protein: CASSFGGGTGELFF

clone size: -
CDR3 length: 12
V gene: TRBV24-1
J gene: TRBJ1-2
D gene: -
CDR3 DNA: TGTGCCACCAGTGACGGTTTGTATGGCTACACCTTC
CDR3 protein: CATSDGLYGYTF

clone size: -
CDR3 length: 16
V gene: TRBV6-1
J gene: TRBJ1-1
D gene: TRBD1
CDR3 DNA: TGTGCCAGCAGTGAAGGGGACAGGGTGGAGAGCACTGAAGCTTTCTTT
CDR3 protein: CASSEGDRVESTEAFF

clone size: -
CDR3 length: 17
V gene: TRBV6-4
J gene: TRBJ1-3
D gene: TRBD1
CDR3 DNA: TGTGCCAGCAATTCCCGAACCCAGGGGGTTAGTGGAAACACCATATATTTT
CDR3 protein: CASNSRTQGVSGNTIYF

clone size: -
CDR3 length: 17
V gene: TRBV5-5
J gene: TRBJ1-3
D gene: -
CDR3 DNA: TGTGCCAGCAGCTTGGCCTCCACCGGGGGCTCTGGAAACACCATATATTTT
CDR3 protein: CASSLASTGGSGNTIYF

clone size: -
CDR3 length: 15
V gene: TRBV6-5
J gene: TRBJ2-7
D gene: TRBD2
CDR3 DNA: TGTGCCAGCAGTCACGCCGGGACTAACTTTTACGAGCAGTACTTC
CDR3 protein: CASSHAGTNFYEQYF

clone size: -
CDR3 length: 17
V gene: TRBV19
J gene: TRBJ2-7
D gene: -
CDR3 DNA: TGTGCCAGTAGTCATAAAGGGGGGAGTGGCTTGGTGAACGAGCAGTACTTC
CDR3 protein: CASSHKGGSGLVNEQYF

clone size: -
CDR3 length: 14
V gene: TRBV5-4
J gene: TRBJ2-7
D gene: -
CDR3 DNA: TGTGCCAGCAGCTTGAGAGGGGACCTCTACGAGCAGTACTTC
CDR3 protein: CASSLRGDLYEQYF

clone size: few
CDR3 length: 13
V gene: TRBV19
J gene: TRBJ2-3
D gene: -
CDR3 DNA: TGTGCCAGTAGTATAGGGCGCACAGATACGCAGTATTTT
CDR3 protein: CASSIGRTDTQYF

clone size: -
CDR3 length: 15
V gene: TRBV6-5
J gene: TRBJ1-2
D gene: TRBD1
CDR3 DNA: TGTGCCAGCAGACTACAGGGGGCGAACGACTATGGCTACACCTTC
CDR3 protein: CASRLQGANDYGYTF

clone size: -
CDR3 length: 14
V gene: TRBV30
J gene: TRBJ2-7
D gene: TRBD2
CDR3 DNA: TGTGCCTGGAGAGGGGCGGGAGGGCTCCACGAGCAGTACTTC
CDR3 protein: CAWRGAGGLHEQYF

clone size: once
CDR3 length: 13
V gene: TRBV24-1
J gene: TRBJ2-2
D gene: -
CDR3 DNA: TGTGCCACCATGGCGGAGGGAACCGGGGAGCTGTTTTTT
CDR3 protein: CATMAEGTGELFF

clone size: -
CDR3 length: 15
V gene: TRBV6-5
J gene: TRBJ2-5
D gene: -
CDR3 DNA: TGTGCCAGCAGTCGAACAATAGCGGTGCAAGAGACCCAGTACTTC
CDR3 protein: CASSRTIAVQETQYF

clone size: -
CDR3 length: 14
V gene: TRBV7-2
J gene: TRBJ1-4
D gene: -
CDR3 DNA: TGTGCCAGCAGCTCAGGGACGGGAGATGAAAAACTGTTTTTT
CDR3 protein: CASSSGTGDEKLFF

clone size: -
CDR3 length: 16
V gene: TRBV6-2/TRBV6-3
J gene: TRBJ2-6
D gene: -
CDR3 DNA: TGTGCCAGCAGTTACTCGAGAGGGGTCGGGGCCAACGTCCTGACTTTC
CDR3 protein: CASSYSRGVGANVLTF

clone size: -
CDR3 length: 16
V gene: TRBV5-1
J gene: TRBJ2-1
D gene: TRBD2
CDR3 DNA: TGCGCCAGCAGCTTGGACCCCACGGCGGGAGTGAATGAGCAGTTCTTC
CDR3 protein: CASSLDPTAGVNEQFF

clone size: -
CDR3 length: 15
V gene: TRBV10-3
J gene: TRBJ1-5
D gene: -
CDR3 DNA: TGTGCCATCAGTGTTGGGGAATTTAGCAATCAGCCCCAGCATTTT
CDR3 protein: CAISVGEFSNQPQHF

clone size: few
CDR3 length: 16
V gene: TRBV7-8
J gene: TRBJ2-1
D gene: TRBD1
CDR3 DNA: TGTGCCAGCAGCTCTTCCTACAGGGGATTGAACAATGAGCAGTTCTTC
CDR3 protein: CASSSSYRGLNNEQFF

clone size: -
CDR3 length: 15
V gene: TRBV7-9
J gene: TRBJ1-1
D gene: TRBD1
CDR3 DNA: TGTGCCAGCAGCGTGCCCGACAGGGGTTTAACTGAAGCTTTCTTT
CDR3 protein: CASSVPDRGLTEAFF

clone size: -
CDR3 length: 14
V gene: TRBV7-9
J gene: TRBJ1-3
D gene: -
CDR3 DNA: TGTGCCAGCACCTCGACTGTTTCTGGAAACACCATATATTTT
CDR3 protein: CASTSTVSGNTIYF

clone size: -
CDR3 length: 15
V gene: TRBV4-1
J gene: TRBJ1-5
D gene: -
CDR3 DNA: TGCGCCAGCAGCCAAAACAGATATAGCAATCAGCCCCAGCATTTT
CDR3 protein: CASSQNRYSNQPQHF

clone size: -
CDR3 length: 16
V gene: TRBV7-2
J gene: TRBJ2-2
D gene: TRBD2
CDR3 DNA: TGTGCCAGCAGCTTAGCGGCTAGCGGTTCCACCGGGGAGCTGTTTTTT
CDR3 protein: CASSLAASGSTGELFF

clone size: -
CDR3 length: 14
V gene: TRBV2
J gene: TRBJ1-6
D gene: -
CDR3 DNA: TGTGCCAGCAGACCAAGACAGAATAATTCACCCCTCCACTTT
CDR3 protein: CASRPRQNNSPLHF

clone size: few
CDR3 length: 16
V gene: TRBV18
J gene: TRBJ2-2
D gene: TRBD1
CDR3 DNA: TGTGCCAGCTCACCTAAATCCGGGACAGAGACCGGGGAGCTGTTTTTT
CDR3 protein: CASSPKSGTETGELFF

clone size: -
CDR3 length: 16
V gene: TRBV7-8
J gene: TRBJ2-5
D gene: TRBD2
CDR3 DNA: TGTGCCAGCAGCCCCCGGACTAGCGGAGCTCAAGAGACCCAGTACTTC
CDR3 protein: CASSPRTSGAQETQYF

clone size: -
CDR3 length: 17
V gene: TRBV18
J gene: TRBJ1-5
D gene: -
CDR3 DNA: TGTGCCAGCTCACCACCGGGTCCCAGGGGCAGCAATCAGCCCCAGCATTTT
CDR3 protein: CASSPPGPRGSNQPQHF

clone size: -
CDR3 length: 15
V gene: TRBV6-6
J gene: TRBJ1-2
D gene: -
CDR3 DNA: TGTGCCAGCAGTTACCGGCCTACCCGGGGCTATGGCTACACCTTC
CDR3 protein: CASSYRPTRGYGYTF

clone size: -
CDR3 length: 13
V gene: TRBV6-6
J gene: TRBJ1-2
D gene: TRBD1
CDR3 DNA: TGTGCCAGCAGTTTAACAGGGGCCGATGGCTACACCTTC
CDR3 protein: CASSLTGADGYTF

clone size: -
CDR3 length: 11
V gene: TRBV30
J gene: TRBJ2-3
D gene: TRBD2
CDR3 DNA: TGTGCCTGGAGTAACCAGCGGGAGCAGTATTTT
CDR3 protein: CAWSNQREQYF

clone size: few
CDR3 length: 17
V gene: TRBV5-1
J gene: TRBJ1-1
D gene: TRBD1
CDR3 DNA: TGCGCCAGCAGCCTTGACAGGGTCCGGGTGAGTGATACTGAAGCTTTCTTT
CDR3 protein: CASSLDRVRVSDTEAFF

clone size: once
CDR3 length: 16
V gene: TRBV4-1
J gene: TRBJ1-5
D gene: TRBD1
CDR3 DNA: TGCGCCAGCAGCCAAGGTAAAGGGGGCAGGGATCAGCCCCAGCATTTT
CDR3 protein: CASSQGKGGRDQPQHF

clone size: -
CDR3 length: 15
V gene: TRBV19
J gene: TRBJ2-1
D gene: -
CDR3 DNA: TGTGCCAGTAGTATTCCGGGACATAGGGCAAAGGAGCAGTTCTTC
CDR3 protein: CASSIPGHRAKEQFF

clone size: few
CDR3 length: 14
V gene: TRBV5-4
J gene: TRBJ1-5
D gene: -
CDR3 DNA: TGTGCCGTCAGCGGACACGATAGCAATCAGCCCCAGCATTTT
CDR3 protein: CAVSGHDSNQPQHF